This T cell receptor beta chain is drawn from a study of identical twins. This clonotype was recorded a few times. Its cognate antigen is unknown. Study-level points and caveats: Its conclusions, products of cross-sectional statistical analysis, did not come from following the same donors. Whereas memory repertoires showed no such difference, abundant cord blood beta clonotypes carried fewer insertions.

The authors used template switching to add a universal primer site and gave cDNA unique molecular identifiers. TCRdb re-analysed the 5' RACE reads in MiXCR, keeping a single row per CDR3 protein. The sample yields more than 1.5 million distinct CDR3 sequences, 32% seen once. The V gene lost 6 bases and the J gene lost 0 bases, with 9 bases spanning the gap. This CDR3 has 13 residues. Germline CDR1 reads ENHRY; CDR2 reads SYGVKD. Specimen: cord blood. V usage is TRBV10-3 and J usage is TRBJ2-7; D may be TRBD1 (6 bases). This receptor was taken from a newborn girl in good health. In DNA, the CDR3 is TGTGCCATCAGACTGACAGGCTCCTACGAGCAGTACTTC. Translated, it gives CAIRLTGSYEQYF.